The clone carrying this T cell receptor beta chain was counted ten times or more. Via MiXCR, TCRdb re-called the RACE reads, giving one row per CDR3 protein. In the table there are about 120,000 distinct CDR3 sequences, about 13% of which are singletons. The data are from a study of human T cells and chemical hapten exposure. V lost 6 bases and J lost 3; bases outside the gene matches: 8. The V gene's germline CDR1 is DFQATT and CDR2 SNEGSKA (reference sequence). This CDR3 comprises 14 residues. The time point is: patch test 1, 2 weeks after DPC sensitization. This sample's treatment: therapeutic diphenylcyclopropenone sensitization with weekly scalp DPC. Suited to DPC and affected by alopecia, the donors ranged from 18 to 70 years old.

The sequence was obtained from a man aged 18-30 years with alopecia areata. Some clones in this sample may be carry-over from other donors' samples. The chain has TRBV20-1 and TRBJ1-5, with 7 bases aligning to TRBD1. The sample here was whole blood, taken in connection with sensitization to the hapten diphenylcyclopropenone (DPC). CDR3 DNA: TGCAGTGCCACCCGGGACAGAGTCAATCAGCCCCAGCATTTT. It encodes CSATRDRVNQPQHF.